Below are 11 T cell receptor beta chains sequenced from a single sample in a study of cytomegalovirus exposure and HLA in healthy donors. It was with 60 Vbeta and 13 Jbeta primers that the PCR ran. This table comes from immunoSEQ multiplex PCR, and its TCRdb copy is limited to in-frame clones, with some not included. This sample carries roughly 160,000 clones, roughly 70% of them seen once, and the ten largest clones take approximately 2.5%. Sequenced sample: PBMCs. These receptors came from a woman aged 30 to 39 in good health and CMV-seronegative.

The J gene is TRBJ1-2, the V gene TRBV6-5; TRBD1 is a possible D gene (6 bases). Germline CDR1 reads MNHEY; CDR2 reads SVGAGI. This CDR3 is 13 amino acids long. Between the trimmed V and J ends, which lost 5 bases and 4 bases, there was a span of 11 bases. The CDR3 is CASSRTEFYGYTF. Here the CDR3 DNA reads TGTGCCAGCAGTCGGACAGAATTCTATGGCTACACCTTC.

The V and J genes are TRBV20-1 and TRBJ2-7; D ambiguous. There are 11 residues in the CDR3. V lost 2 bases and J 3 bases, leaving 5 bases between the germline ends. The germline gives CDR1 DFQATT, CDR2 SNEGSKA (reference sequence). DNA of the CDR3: TGCAGTGCTAGAAACAGCTACGAGCAGTACTTC. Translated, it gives CSARNSYEQYF.

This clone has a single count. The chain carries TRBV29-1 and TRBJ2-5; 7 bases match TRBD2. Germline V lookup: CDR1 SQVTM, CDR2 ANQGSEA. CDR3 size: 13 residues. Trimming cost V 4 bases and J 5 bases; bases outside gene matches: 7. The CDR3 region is CSVGLTGGETQYF. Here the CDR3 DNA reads TGCAGCGTTGGGCTAACCGGGGGGGAGACCCAGTACTTC.

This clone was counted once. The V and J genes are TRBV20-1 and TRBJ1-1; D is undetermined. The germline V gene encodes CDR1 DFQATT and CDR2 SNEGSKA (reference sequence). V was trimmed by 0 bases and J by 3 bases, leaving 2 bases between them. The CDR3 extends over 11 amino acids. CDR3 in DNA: TGCAGTGCTAGAGACGACACTGAAGCTTTCTTT. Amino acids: CSARDDTEAFF.

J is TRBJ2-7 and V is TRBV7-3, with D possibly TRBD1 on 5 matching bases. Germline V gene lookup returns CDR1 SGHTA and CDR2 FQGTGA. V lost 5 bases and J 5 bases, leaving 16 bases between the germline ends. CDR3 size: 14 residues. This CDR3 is CASSPRAGWNEQYF. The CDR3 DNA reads TGTGCCAGCAGCCCCAGGGCCGGTTGGAACGAGCAGTACTTC.

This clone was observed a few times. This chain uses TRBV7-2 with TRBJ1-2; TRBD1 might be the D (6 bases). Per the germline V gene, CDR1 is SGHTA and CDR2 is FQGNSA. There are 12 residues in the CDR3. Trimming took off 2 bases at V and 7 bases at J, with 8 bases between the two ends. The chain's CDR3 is CASSLRGGGYTF. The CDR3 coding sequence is TGTGCCAGCAGCTTAAGGGGGGGTGGCTACACCTTC.

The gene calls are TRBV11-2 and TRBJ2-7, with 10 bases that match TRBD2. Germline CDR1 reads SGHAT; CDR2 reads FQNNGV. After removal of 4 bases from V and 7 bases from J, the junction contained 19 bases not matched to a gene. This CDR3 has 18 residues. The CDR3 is CASSSLRKSGGAGGEQYF. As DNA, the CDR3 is TGTGCCAGCAGCTCCCTGAGAAAAAGCGGGGGGGCCGGTGGTGAGCAGTACTTC. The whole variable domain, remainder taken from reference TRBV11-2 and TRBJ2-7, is EAGVAQSPRYKIIEKRQSVAFWCNPISGHATLYWYQQILGQGPKLLIQFQNNGVVDDSQLPKDRFSAERLKGVDSTLKIQPAKLEDSAVYLCASSSLRKSGGAGGEQYFGPGTRLTVT.

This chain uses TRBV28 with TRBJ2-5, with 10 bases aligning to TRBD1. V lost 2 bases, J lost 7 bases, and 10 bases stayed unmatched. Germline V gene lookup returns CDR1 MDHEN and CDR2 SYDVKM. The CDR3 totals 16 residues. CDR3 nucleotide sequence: TGTGCCAGCAGTTTAACCGGGGACAGGGGACGGGGGACCCAGTACTTC. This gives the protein CASSLTGDRGRGTQYF.

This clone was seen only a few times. CDR3 nucleotide sequence: TGTGCCAGCAGCTTGCTAGGGGTCGAGCAGTACTTC. Translating it yields CASSLLGVEQYF. The V gene is TRBV5-6, the J gene TRBJ2-7; maybe TRBD1 (5 bases). This CDR3 spans 12 amino acids. V was pared by 1 base and J by 6 bases, with 8 bases between. Germline lookup yields CDR1 SGHDT and CDR2 YYEEEE.

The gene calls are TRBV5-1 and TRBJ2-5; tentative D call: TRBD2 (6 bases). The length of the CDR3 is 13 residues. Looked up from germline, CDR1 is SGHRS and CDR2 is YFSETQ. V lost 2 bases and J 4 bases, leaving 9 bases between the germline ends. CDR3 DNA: TGCGCCAGCAGCTTTGGGGGGTTAGAGACCCAGTACTTC. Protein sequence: CASSFGGLETQYF.

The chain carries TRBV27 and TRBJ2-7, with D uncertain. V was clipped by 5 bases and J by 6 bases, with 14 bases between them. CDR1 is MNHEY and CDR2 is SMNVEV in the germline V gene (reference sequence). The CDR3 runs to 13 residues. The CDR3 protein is CASSPPSRPEQYF. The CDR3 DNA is TGTGCCAGCAGTCCGCCGTCTAGGCCCGAGCAGTACTTC.